This TCR beta chain was sequenced in a study of T cells after posttransplantation cyclophosphamide. The assay was immunoSEQ multiplex PCR, and TCRdb's table has in-frame clones only and misses some. The sample records thousands of clones, roughly 74% being singletons. The CDR3 is made up of 13 amino acids. Germline assignment: CDR1 MDHEN and CDR2 SYDVKM. Sequencing was done on a sample of memory CD8+ T cells sorted from blood. The sequence was collected from a woman aged 60-70 years in good health, CMV-negative, and a related stem cell transplant donor. V and J are TRBV28 and TRBJ2-5, with D perhaps TRBD1 (6 bases). The tail of the sequence fits TRBJ2-7 better, so the J call may be wrong. The CDR3 here is CASHPGQPYEQYF. The CDR3 DNA follows: TGTGCCTCACACCCCGGACAGCCCTACGAGCAGTACTTC.